This is a list of T cell receptor beta chains from one sample in a study of Ad26.COV2.S vaccination and SARS-CoV-2 variants. Data came from immunoSEQ multiplex PCR; TCRdb stores just in-frame clones and leaves some out. Here the sample spans around 450,000 clones, about 88% being singletons. The material sequenced was peripheral blood, taken in a trial of Ad26.COV2.S vaccine versus placebo. The source is a person between 18 and 60 years old who received the Ad26.COV2.S COVID-19 vaccine or a placebo. Both conserved end residues are part of each CDR3. D genes are given only for firm matches. The size field is filled for only some rows; it gives once, few, many or a size class.

j_call v_call clone_size d_call cdr3_nt cdr3_aa
TRBJ2-1 TRBV10-3 NA NA TGTGCCATCAGGGGGTTTAGGGGCAATGAGCAGTTCTTC CAIRGFRGNEQFF
TRBJ2-5 TRBV5-6 NA NA TGTGCCAGCAGCCCAACAGTTACGGAGACCCAGTACTTC CASSPTVTETQYF
TRBJ1-4 TRBV5-6 NA NA TGTGCCAGCAGCCCGGGACTGCCAAATGAAAAACTGTTTTTT CASSPGLPNEKLFF
TRBJ2-7 TRBV27 once TRBD2 TGTGCCAGCGGGCTAGCGGGTCTTACCTACGAGCAGTACTTC CASGLAGLTYEQYF
TRBJ1-1 TRBV7-2 NA NA TGTGCCAGCAGCTTGACCGACGGAGCTGAAGCTTTCTTT CASSLTDGAEAFF
TRBJ2-1 TRBV4-2 NA NA TGTGCCAGCAGCTCGCGGAGCTTGGTTCCCGATGAGCAGTTCTTC CASSSRSLVPDEQFF
TRBJ2-3 TRBV5-1 NA TRBD2 TGCGCCAGCAGCGGCAGCGGGGGGACCACAGATACGCAGTATTTT CASSGSGGTTDTQYF
TRBJ1-2 TRBV27 few NA TGTGCCAGCAGTTTGGGGAGTACCTATGGCTACACCTTC CASSLGSTYGYTF
TRBJ2-3 TRBV7-8 NA NA TGTGCCAGCAGCTTACGAGGTCTGAATACGCAGTATTTT CASSLRGLNTQYF
TRBJ1-6 TRBV4-3 NA NA TGCGCCAGCAGCCAAGATGTACAGGGTAATTCACCCCTCCACTTT CASSQDVQGNSPLHF
TRBJ2-3 TRBV6-6 NA TRBD2 TGTGCCTCCTCACTAGCGGGGGGATACACAGATACGCAGTATTTT CASSLAGGYTDTQYF
TRBJ1-1 TRBV2 NA NA TGTGCCAGCATAACAGGGCTAAACACTGAAGCTTTCTTT CASITGLNTEAFF
TRBJ1-1 TRBV5-5 NA NA TGTGCCAGCAGCCAAGGACGGGTACTGGGAATGCCTTTCTTT CASSQGRVLGMPFF
TRBJ1-2 TRBV28 NA NA TGTGCCAGCAGTTCCCCTCTTCGAATCCTAGGTGGCTACACCTTC CASSSPLRILGGYTF
TRBJ1-1 TRBV18 NA TRBD1 TGTGCCAGCTCATTACAGGGGGCCCAGGCGCTCACTGAAGCTTTCTTT CASSLQGAQALTEAFF
TRBJ1-1 TRBV5-1 NA NA TGCGCCAGCAGCTTGGACACAGGGTCCACTGAAGCTTTCTTT CASSLDTGSTEAFF
TRBJ1-1 TRBV30 NA NA TGTGCCTGGAGTGTCGGGGGGAACACTGAAGCTTTCTTT CAWSVGGNTEAFF
TRBJ2-5 TRBV5-6 NA TRBD1 TGTGCCAGCAGCCTGAAGGGGGCTGGAGAGACCCAGTACTTC CASSLKGAGETQYF
TRBJ1-1 TRBV7-3 NA NA TGTGCCAGCAGCATTCCCGGGGACACTGAAGCTTTCTTT CASSIPGDTEAFF
TRBJ2-1 TRBV10-3 once NA TGTGCCATCAGTGAGCGGGCCGCTTCCTACAATGAGCAGTTCTTC CAISERAASYNEQFF
TRBJ1-1 TRBV6-2/TRBV6-3 NA TRBD1 TGTGCCAGCAGTCAACAGGGGTGGAATACTGAAGCTTTCTTT CASSQQGWNTEAFF
TRBJ1-6 TRBV14 NA TRBD1 TGTGCCAGCAGCCTATGGACAGGAGTTAATTCACCCCTCCACTTT CASSLWTGVNSPLHF
TRBJ1-4 TRBV5-1 NA TRBD1 TGCGCCAGCAGCTCTTATACCGGGACAGGGGGCAATCGGGCTAATGAAAAACTGTTTTTT CASSSYTGTGGNRANEKLFF
TRBJ1-2 TRBV18 NA NA TGTGCCAGCTCACCAACCACAAAGTCCACTAACTATGGCTACACCTTC CASSPTTKSTNYGYTF
TRBJ1-5 TRBV20-1 NA NA TGCAGTGCTAGTCATTTGGGGCAGCCCCAGCATTTT CSASHLGQPQHF
TRBJ1-5 TRBV25-1 NA TRBD1 TGTGCCAGCAGTGAGGGACAGAACTACAATCAGCCCCAGCATTTT CASSEGQNYNQPQHF
TRBJ2-3 TRBV5-3 once NA TGTGCCAGAAGCCAACTTAGGACAGATAGCACAGATACGCAGTATTTT CARSQLRTDSTDTQYF
TRBJ1-5 TRBV4-1 NA TRBD1 TGCGCCAGCAGCCAAGGGACAGGGGTTAATCAGCCCCAGCATTTT CASSQGTGVNQPQHF
TRBJ2-3 TRBV5-1 NA NA TGCGCCAGCAGCTTGGTCCTAGGCAGGGCAGATACGCAGTATTTT CASSLVLGRADTQYF
TRBJ1-2 TRBV28 NA NA TGTGCCACCCAGCTGAACGAGAACTATGGCTACACCTTC CATQLNENYGYTF
TRBJ1-4 TRBV7-6 NA NA TGTGCCAGCAGCTTAGACCCCAGGGGCGAGTTTGAAAAACTGTTTTTT CASSLDPRGEFEKLFF
TRBJ1-5 TRBV6-5 NA NA TGTGCCAGCCGTTGGACAGAGGGAAGCAATCAGCCCCAGCATTTT CASRWTEGSNQPQHF
TRBJ2-3 TRBV11-3 NA NA TGTGCCAGCAGCGTTACTGGGAGCACAGATACGCAGTATTTT CASSVTGSTDTQYF
TRBJ1-2 TRBV6-5 NA NA TGTGCCAGCAGTTATAAATCGGGCCACTATGGCTACACCTTC CASSYKSGHYGYTF
TRBJ2-7 TRBV7-9 NA NA TGTGCCAGCAGCCCAGGATACGAGCAGTACTTC CASSPGYEQYF
TRBJ1-3 TRBV10-3 once NA TGTGCCATCAGTGAGTCGATATTTTGGGGGTCTGGAAACACCATATATTTT CAISESIFWGSGNTIYF
TRBJ1-3 TRBV11-2 once NA TGTGCCAGCAGCCACCCCTTAAGCTCTGGAAACACCATATATTTT CASSHPLSSGNTIYF
TRBJ2-2 TRBV5-1 NA NA TGCGCCAGCAGCTTGGCCCGTCAGGGTAGGACCGGGGAGCTGTTTTTT CASSLARQGRTGELFF
TRBJ1-1 TRBV28 NA TRBD1 TGTGCCAGCAGCCCCGGCGGACAGGGCTACCGAACTGAAGCTTTCTTT CASSPGGQGYRTEAFF
TRBJ1-3 TRBV5-4 NA TRBD1 TGTGCCATGACAGGGCCGCATTCTGGAAACACCATATATTTT CAMTGPHSGNTIYF
TRBJ1-3 TRBV9 NA NA TGTGCCAGCAGCCCGGGACATAACTCTGGAAACACCATATATTTT CASSPGHNSGNTIYF